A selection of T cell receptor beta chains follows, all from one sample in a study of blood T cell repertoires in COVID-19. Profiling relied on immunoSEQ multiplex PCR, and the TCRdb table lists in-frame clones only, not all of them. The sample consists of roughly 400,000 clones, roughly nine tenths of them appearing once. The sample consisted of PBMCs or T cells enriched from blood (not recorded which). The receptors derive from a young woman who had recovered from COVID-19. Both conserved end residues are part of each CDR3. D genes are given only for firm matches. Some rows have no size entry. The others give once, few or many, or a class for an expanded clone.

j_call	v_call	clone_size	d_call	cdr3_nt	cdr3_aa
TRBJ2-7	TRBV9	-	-	TGTGCCAGCAGCGTAGGGCGGGGGCCCTACGAGCAGTACTTC	CASSVGRGPYEQYF
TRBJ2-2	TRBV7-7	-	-	TGTGCCAGCAGCACCCGTGAAGGGGACACCGGGGAGCTGTTTTTT	CASSTREGDTGELFF
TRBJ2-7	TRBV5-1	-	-	TGCGCCAGCAGCCTCGGACAGTACGAGCAGTACTTC	CASSLGQYEQYF
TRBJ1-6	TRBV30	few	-	TGTGCCTGGAGTGTACGAGGGGGGGTTAATAATTCACCCCTCCACTTT	CAWSVRGGVNNSPLHF
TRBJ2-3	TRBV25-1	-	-	TGTGCCAGCAGCACTAGCACCGGGGAATATTTT	CASSTSTGEYF
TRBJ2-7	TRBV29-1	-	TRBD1	TGCAGCGTTGGGGCGGGACAGGGCGACGGGCAGTACTTC	CSVGAGQGDGQYF
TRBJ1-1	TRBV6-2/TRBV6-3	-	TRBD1	TGTGCCAGCAGTTTTGCAGGGGGTTTTGGAATGAACACTGAAGCTTTCTTT	CASSFAGGFGMNTEAFF
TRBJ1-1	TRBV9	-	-	TGTGCCAGCAGTATAACGGGACACAAGAACACTGAAGCTTTCTTT	CASSITGHKNTEAFF
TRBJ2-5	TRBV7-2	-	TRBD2	TGTGCCAGCAGCAGAGGGACTAGCGGGGGGGCCCGGGAGACCCAGTACTTC	CASSRGTSGGARETQYF
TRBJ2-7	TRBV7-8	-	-	TGTGCCAGCACCGGGCGGGGAGACGAGCAGTACTTC	CASTGRGDEQYF
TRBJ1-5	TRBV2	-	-	TGTGCCAGCAGTGAAGGTCTCGGAGGGGCCTATCAGCCCCAGCATTTT	CASSEGLGGAYQPQHF
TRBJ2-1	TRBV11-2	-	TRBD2	TGTGCCAGCAGCTTAGGGCCCCCTCTGACTAGCGGGGGCAATGAGCAGTTCTTC	CASSLGPPLTSGGNEQFF
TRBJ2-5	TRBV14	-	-	TGTGCCAGCAGCCAAGGCGATAGAAGTGGAGAGACCCAGTACTTC	CASSQGDRSGETQYF
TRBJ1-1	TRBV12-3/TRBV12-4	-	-	TGTGCCAGCAGCCCCGGTGGCACTGAAGCTTTCTTT	CASSPGGTEAFF
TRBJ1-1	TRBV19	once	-	TGTGCCAGTAACCGGGACATTGGGTCTACTGAAGCTTTCTTT	CASNRDIGSTEAFF
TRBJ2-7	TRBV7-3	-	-	TGTGCCAGCAGCCAAACGTCGGGACTGATCTACGAGCAGTACTTC	CASSQTSGLIYEQYF
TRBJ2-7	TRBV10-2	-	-	TGCGCCAGCAGTGAGACCCTGGGGGGCGAGCAGTACTTC	CASSETLGGEQYF
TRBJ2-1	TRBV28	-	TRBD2	TGTGCCAGCAGTTTGTGGGGGGGATCCTACAATGAGCAGTTCTTC	CASSLWGGSYNEQFF
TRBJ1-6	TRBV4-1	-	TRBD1	TGCGCCAGCAGTCCCGGGACAGGGTACTCACCCCTCCACTTT	CASSPGTGYSPLHF
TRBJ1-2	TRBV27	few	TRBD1	TGTGCCAGCAGTCCAGGACAGGGCGTGGGTGGCTACACCTTC	CASSPGQGVGGYTF
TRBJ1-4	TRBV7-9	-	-	TGTGCCAGCAGCTCGGGACTCGAGGAAAAACTGTTTTTT	CASSSGLEEKLFF
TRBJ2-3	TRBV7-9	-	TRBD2	TGTGCCAGCAGCCCTTATCTGGGAGGGGATACGCAGTATTTT	CASSPYLGGDTQYF
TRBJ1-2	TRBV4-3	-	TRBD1	TGCGCCAGCAGCCAAACCGCTCCGGGACAGGGACCCTATGGCTACACCTTC	CASSQTAPGQGPYGYTF
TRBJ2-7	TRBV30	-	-	TGTGCCTGGGCATCAGGGTCGGGCTACGAGCAGTACTTC	CAWASGSGYEQYF
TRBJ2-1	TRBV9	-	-	TGTGCCAGCAGCCCCAGCGCAGAACTAGGTCCCTACAATGAGCAGTTCTTC	CASSPSAELGPYNEQFF
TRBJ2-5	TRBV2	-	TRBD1	TGTGCCAGCAGTGGGGGGACAGAAGAGACCCAGTACTTC	CASSGGTEETQYF
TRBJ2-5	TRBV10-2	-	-	TGCGCCAGCACCCGACAGTATCAAGAGACCCAGTACTTC	CASTRQYQETQYF
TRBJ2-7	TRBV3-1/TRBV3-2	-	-	TGTGCCAGCAGCCAAGAAGGTCGGGTCCTCTACGAGCAGTACTTC	CASSQEGRVLYEQYF
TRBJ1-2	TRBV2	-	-	TGTGCCAGCAGGGCGGGGCAGCGCGTTGCTAACTATGGCTACACCTTC	CASRAGQRVANYGYTF
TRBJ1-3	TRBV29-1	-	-	TGCAGCGTTCCAGGGATTGGAAACACCATATATTTT	CSVPGIGNTIYF
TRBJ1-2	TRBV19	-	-	TGTGCCAGTAAGAGGGCCGGTGGCTACACCTTC	CASKRAGGYTF
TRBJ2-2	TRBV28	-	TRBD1	TGTGCCAGCAGCCTACAGGGGTTGTACACCGGGGAGCTGTTTTTT	CASSLQGLYTGELFF
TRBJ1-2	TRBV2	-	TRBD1	TGTGCCAGCAGTCCAGCGGACAGGGAAACGGGGGGCTACACCTTC	CASSPADRETGGYTF
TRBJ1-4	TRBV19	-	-	TGTGCCAGTAGTATACAGCGGGGACAAAGGGAAAAACTGTTTTTT	CASSIQRGQREKLFF
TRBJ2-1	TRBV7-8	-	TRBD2	TGTGCCAGCAGCTTAGCGCGAGCGGGGCCCGTTAGTGAGCAGTTCTTC	CASSLARAGPVSEQFF